This paragraph reports one T cell receptor beta chain. TCRdb's table, derived via immunoSEQ multiplex PCR, lists solely in-frame clones and lacks some. The table has about 130,000 clones, about 88% seen once; the top ten hold 3% to 4%. This CDR3 region has 15 residues. J was trimmed by 8 bases and V by 2 bases; bases with no gene match: 11. The germline gives CDR1 SGHRS, CDR2 YFSETQ. The data belong to a study of blood T cell repertoires in COVID-19. The overall study: COVID-19 samples, acute and convalescent, were from the United States, Italy and Spain.

This sequence joins TRBV5-1 and TRBJ1-2; 8 nucleotides agree with TRBD1. What was sequenced was peripheral blood. The sequence derives from a man aged 50 to 59 with active COVID-19. The CDR3 reads CASSFQPGQAPGYTF. As DNA, the CDR3 is TGCGCCAGCAGCTTTCAGCCGGGACAGGCGCCCGGCTACACCTTC.